Listed here are 17 T cell receptor beta chains from one sample, sequenced in a study of tumor-infiltrating lymphocytes in primary liver carcinoma. The template, roughly 550 ng total RNA, yielded TCR beta cDNA made with a constant-region primer. Modified slightly, ARM-PCR produced TCR beta libraries over three nested multiplex PCR rounds. Investigators reported that the first two PCR rounds, at 10 to 11 cycles each, used TRBV1-TRBV30 forward primers with a C-beta reverse primer. MiXCR, applied by TCRdb to the multiplex PCR reads, yields one record per CDR3 protein. The repertoire consists of around 71,000 distinct CDR3 sequences, with 60% to 80% occurring once and the leading ten covering roughly 15%. Co-extracting RNA and DNA was done with roughly 17-32 mg of unsorted bulk tissue as input. The sequencing input was liver tumor tissue from sampling region 4. Indicated subset: tumor region T4, right-lateral pole. The receptors originated from a woman aged 55-70 years with primary liver carcinoma and hepatitis B virus infection.

The genes are TRBV4-2 and TRBJ2-5, with D possibly TRBD2 on 5 matching bases. Germline V gene lookup returns CDR1 LGHNA and CDR2 YNFKEQ. The V gene lost 0 bases and the J gene lost 3 bases, with 11 bases spanning the gap. The length of the CDR3 is 15 residues. As DNA, the CDR3 is TGTGCCAGCAGCCAAGACGGAGGTTCGGAAGAGACCCAGTACTTC. It yields the protein CASSQDGGSEETQYF.

A note on this clonotype: This may be a read error, as it is one base from a much larger clone. V is TRBV19 and J is TRBJ2-7; 11 bases fit TRBD2. With V trimmed by 10 bases and J by 0 bases, 5 bases remained unmatched. Germline V gene lookup returns CDR1 LNHDA and CDR2 SQIVND (reference sequence). This CDR3 contains 14 residues. CDR3 sequence (DNA): TGTGCCAACCGAACTAGCGGGGGCTCCTACGAGCAGTACTTC. The encoded protein is CANRTSGGSYEQYF.

Note on this clonotype: The junction shows a germline mismatch at one end, possibly a read error. The chain employs TRBV12-3 or TRBV12-4 and TRBJ2-3; D is possibly TRBD2 (6 bases). There are 16 residues in the CDR3. This chain's CDR3 is CASNFGAGMGTDTQYF. For the CDR3, the DNA is TGTGCCAGCAATTTCGGCGCGGGAATGGGCACAGATACGCAGTACTTT.

This clonotype appeared once. The junction does not match germline at one end; this may be a read error. The chain couples TRBV12-3 or TRBV12-4 to TRBJ2-7; the D is unclear. The CDR3 sequence is 12 residues long. CDR3 bases: TGTGCCAGCAGGTTCAGCCCCTACGAACAGTACTTC. Encoded protein: CASRFSPYEQYF.

The V and J genes are TRBV28 and TRBJ2-1, with a weak D call TRBD2 (6 bases). Germline V lookup: CDR1 MDHEN, CDR2 SYDVKM. V gave up 5 bases and J gave up 7 bases, with 18 bases separating them. This CDR3 is 15 amino acids long. The CDR3 nucleotides read TGTGCCAGCAGTATACTAGCTGGAGGGAGGAATGAGCAGTTCTTC. Amino acids: CASSILAGGRNEQFF.

For this clonotype: The junction departs from the called germline gene at one end, perhaps through a read error. V and J are TRBV11-1 and TRBJ2-1; D call uncertain. In germline, CDR1 is SGHAT, CDR2 FQDESV (reference sequence). This CDR3 is built from 13 residues. As DNA, the CDR3 is TGTGTCAACAGCTTCCGCACGGATAATGAGGAGTTCTTC. This encodes CVNSFRTDNEEFF.

As regards this clonotype: The missing conserved phenylalanine or tryptophan at the end of this CDR3 makes a read error likely. The chain joins TRBV6-1 to TRBJ2-6; D is unresolved. CDR3 length equals 15 residues. Germline CDR1 is MNHNS and CDR2 is SASEGT. CDR3 nucleotides: TGTGCCAGCAGCATGATGCGAACTGGGGTCAACGTCCTGACTATC. Protein sequence: CASSMMRTGVNVLTI.

As to this clonotype: A junction boundary mismatches the germline segment, possibly from a read error. The rearrangement joins TRBV6-1 to TRBJ2-2; perhaps TRBD2 as D (6 bases). In germline, CDR1 is MNHNS, CDR2 SASEGT. This CDR3 spans 16 amino acids. The CDR3 DNA follows: TGTGCCAGCAGACCATATGGGGGGATAAAGACCGGGGAGTTGTTTTTT. This sequence encodes CASRPYGGIKTGELFF.

The V call is TRBV11-2, the J call TRBJ2-4; D perhaps matches TRBD2 (6 bases). CDR3 length: 20 amino acids. CDR1 and CDR2 from the germline V gene are SGHAT and FQNNGV. The CDR3 bases are TGTACTAGCAGCTTAGATCACGGGACCAAACCAAACCGAGCCAAAAACATTCAGTACTTC. Protein: CTSSLDHGTKPNRAKNIQYF.

Concerning this clonotype itself: The junction departs from the called germline gene at one end, perhaps through a read error. This rearrangement joins TRBV5-5 to TRBJ2-5; no clear D. Germline assignment: CDR1 SGHKS and CDR2 YYEKEE (reference sequence). The CDR3 totals 15 residues. CDR3 DNA sequence: TGTGTCAGCAGCTTTGGGCTGATGAACCAAGAGACCCAGTACTTC. The encoded protein is CVSSFGLMNQETQYF.

Details on this clonotype: A read error is possible here, since a much larger clone lies one base away. The chain combines TRBV30 with TRBJ1-2; D is uncertain. Germline V gene sequence: CDR1 GTSNPN, CDR2 SVGIG (reference sequence). Trimming left V 2 bases short and J 3 bases short, with 10 bases between. This CDR3 contains 13 residues. The CDR3 region has the DNA TGTGCCTGGAGTAGGGAGTGGTACTATGGCTACACCTTC. It specifies CAWSREWYYGYTF. Combining the CDR3 with reference TRBV30 and TRBJ1-2 gives the whole variable domain SQTIHQWPATLVQPVGSPLSLECTVEGTSNPNLYWYRQAAGRGLQLLFYSVGIGQISSEVPQNLSASRPQDRQFILSSKKLLLSDSGFYLCAWSREWYYGYTFGSGTRLTVV.

About this clonotype itself: The conserved final phenylalanine or tryptophan is absent from the CDR3, which likely points to a read error. This sequence joins TRBV5-6 and TRBJ2-5, with D uncertain. This CDR3 spans 15 amino acids. CDR1 is SGHDT, CDR2 YYEEEE, per germline. Between the trimmed V and J ends, which lost 2 bases and 5 bases, there was a span of 16 bases. The CDR3 loop reads CASSFYTVGLETQYL. The CDR3 DNA sequence: TGTGCCAGCAGCTTCTATACGGTGGGGTTGGAGACCCAGTACCTC.

A word on this clonotype: In this CDR3 the conserved last residue, phenylalanine or tryptophan, is missing, so a read error is likely. This chain connects TRBV9 to TRBJ2-3; D is possibly TRBD2 (5 bases). Trimming took off 0 bases at V and 4 bases at J, with 12 bases between the two ends. Germline CDR1 SGDLS, CDR2 YYNGEE. The CDR3 totals 15 residues. DNA for the CDR3: TGTGCCAGCAGCGTAGGGACTGGCGGAGCAGATACGCAGTATTAT. Translated, it gives CASSVGTGGADTQYY.

For this clonotype: This sequence may be a read error, since a much larger clone differs from it by one base. J is TRBJ1-2 and V is TRBV5-1; no clear D. The CDR3 contains 14 residues. CDR1 and CDR2 from the germline V gene are SGHRS and YFSETQ. Trimming pared 4 bases from V and 8 bases from J, leaving 18 bases between. The CDR3 nucleotides read TGCGCCAGCAGCCCCAATCCGGGTGCCATGGGCTACACCTTC. It specifies CASSPNPGAMGYTF. Looking up the rest from reference TRBV5-1 and TRBJ1-2 gives the full variable domain: KAGVTQTPRYLIKTRGQQVTLSCSPISGHRSVSWYQQTPGQGLQFLFEYFSETQRNKGNFPGRFSGRQFSNSRSEMNVSTLELGDSALYLCASSPNPGAMGYTFGSGTRLTVV.

With respect to this clonotype: At one end, the junction sequence differs from germline, possibly due to a read error. The V and J genes are TRBV29-1 and TRBJ2-5, with 7 bases identical to TRBD1. The CDR3 sequence is 15 residues long. Germline V gives CDR1 SQVTM, CDR2 ANQGSEA. Written as DNA, the CDR3 is TGCAGCGTCTCCTACAGGGGCGGTTTTCAAGAGGCCCAGTACTTC. Its translation is CSVSYRGGFQEAQYF.

The chain carries TRBV6-6 and TRBJ2-7; tentative D call: TRBD1 (6 bases). The length of the CDR3 is 14 residues. The V and J ends lost 7 bases and 5 bases respectively, with 18 bases between them. Looked up from germline, CDR1 is MNHNY and CDR2 is SVGAGI (reference sequence). In DNA, the CDR3 is TGTGCCAGCACCCTACAGGGATCAACGAACGAGCAGTACTTC. This codes for CASTLQGSTNEQYF.

The rearrangement joins TRBV28 to TRBJ2-5; D might be TRBD2 (6 bases). The germline V gene encodes CDR1 MDHEN and CDR2 SYDVKM. V lost 4 bases to trimming and J lost 4 bases, with 13 bases between them. This CDR3 comprises 14 residues. As DNA, the CDR3 is TGTGCCAGCAGTTATGGGGGGAGACGAGAGACCCAGTACTTC. This gives the protein CASSYGGRRETQYF.